This entry is about one TCR beta chain. Its target is unknown. The sample comes from a study of T cell repertoires in cytomegalovirus infection. Across the whole study: Public TCR beta signatures provided an indication of both CMV infection and a matching HLA type. Overall study results and limits: Cumulative frequency (of public TCR beta family members) identified carriers of CMV plus the relevant HLA. Clonotypes of TCR beta that were HLA-C-restricted and CMV-specific dominated the ex vivo response.

TCRdb reprocessed the reads via MiXCR and lists one record per CDR3 protein. The table has roughly 46,000 distinct CDR3 sequences, approximately 22% seen once; the top ten hold approximately 17%. Germline trimming cut 7 bases from V and 3 bases from J; bases unmatched to any gene: 15. CDR3 length equals 17 residues. Germline-derived CDR1 and CDR2 are MNHEY and SVGEGT. The sample consisted of PBMCs, sequenced either directly or after in vitro stimulation (not recorded which). The chain links TRBV6-2 or TRBV6-3 to TRBJ2-1; 7 bases match TRBD2. This sequence was found in a human donor in good health (CMV status not recorded). Some clones in this sample may be carry-over from other donors' samples. The CDR3 protein is CASTSLEGGSGYNEQFF. CDR3 DNA: TGTGCCAGCACTAGTTTGGAGGGCGGGAGCGGCTACAATGAGCAGTTCTTC.